This is a list of T cell receptor beta chains from one sample in a study of blood T cell repertoires in COVID-19. TCRdb's table, derived via immunoSEQ multiplex PCR, lists solely in-frame clones and lacks some. The data show 350,000 to 500,000 clones, about 90% seen once. The sequencing input was peripheral blood. These TCRs come from a young man with COVID-19, enrolled during active disease. CDR3s include the opening cysteine and the closing phenylalanine or tryptophan. A D gene is named only where the DNA matches it firmly. The size field is filled for only some rows; it gives once, few, many or a size class.

cdr3_aa	cdr3_nt	v_call	j_call	d_call	clone_size
CASSQGSEGSYEQYF	TGTGCCAGCAGCCAAGGCTCAGAGGGCTCCTACGAGCAGTACTTC	TRBV14	TRBJ2-7	NA	NA
CASSLGGVNTDTQYF	TGTGCCAGCAGCTTAGGGGGAGTAAACACAGATACGCAGTATTTT	TRBV7-6	TRBJ2-3	NA	NA
CASSLMDREFRGEQFF	TGTGCCAGCAGCTTAATGGACAGGGAATTTCGAGGTGAGCAGTTCTTC	TRBV7-9	TRBJ2-1	TRBD1	NA
CAWSEGLAGGETQYF	TGTGCCTGGAGTGAGGGACTAGCGGGAGGTGAGACCCAGTACTTC	TRBV30	TRBJ2-5	TRBD2	NA
CASTGRDRGHGYGYTF	TGTGCCAGCACCGGTCGGGACAGGGGGCATGGCTATGGCTACACCTTC	TRBV3-1/TRBV3-2	TRBJ1-2	TRBD1	many
CASSPHRTPGYTF	TGTGCCAGCAGCCCACATCGGACTCCTGGCTACACCTTC	TRBV7-8	TRBJ1-2	NA	NA
CASSSDRNTRTAFF	TGTGCCAGCAGTTCGGACAGGAATACCCGTACGGCTTTCTTT	TRBV27	TRBJ1-1	TRBD1	NA
CASSPLRAGQETQYF	TGTGCCAGCAGCCCTCTGAGGGCGGGGCAAGAGACCCAGTACTTC	TRBV11-2	TRBJ2-5	NA	few
CASSPGTANEKLFF	TGTGCCAGCAGCCCCGGGACAGCTAATGAAAAACTGTTTTTT	TRBV3-1/TRBV3-2	TRBJ1-4	TRBD1	once
CSASPRAMNTEAFF	TGCAGTGCTAGTCCCAGGGCGATGAACACTGAAGCTTTCTTT	TRBV20-1	TRBJ1-1	NA	few
CATLREVNTEAFF	TGTGCCACCCTACGGGAGGTGAACACTGAAGCTTTCTTT	TRBV15	TRBJ1-1	NA	NA
CAWSRGETEAFF	TGTGCCTGGAGCAGGGGAGAAACTGAAGCTTTCTTT	TRBV30	TRBJ1-1	NA	NA
CASSPRTGGNEQFF	TGTGCCAGCAGCCCACGGACAGGGGGTAATGAGCAGTTCTTC	TRBV7-9	TRBJ2-1	TRBD1	NA
CASTDFYGYTF	TGTGCCAGTACAGACTTCTATGGCTACACCTTC	TRBV19	TRBJ1-2	NA	few
CASSLQLQETQYF	TGTGCCAGCAGCTTACAACTACAAGAGACCCAGTACTTC	TRBV11-1	TRBJ2-5	NA	NA
CASRSSSFSGANVLTF	TGTGCCAGCAGGTCTTCTTCCTTCTCTGGGGCCAACGTCCTGACTTTC	TRBV11-3	TRBJ2-6	NA	NA
CASSFSGADTQYF	TGTGCCAGCAGCTTTAGCGGGGCAGATACGCAGTATTTT	TRBV7-8	TRBJ2-3	TRBD2	NA
CASSLVFLGQDNYEQYF	TGCGCCAGCAGCTTAGTTTTTCTGGGACAGGACAATTACGAGCAGTACTTC	TRBV5-1	TRBJ2-7	TRBD1	once
CASSSRDTQYF	TGTGCCAGCAGCTCCAGAGATACGCAGTATTTT	TRBV5-4	TRBJ2-3	NA	NA
CASSLDLNPYNEQFF	TGTGCCAGCAGCCTAGACCTGAACCCATACAATGAGCAGTTCTTC	TRBV5-6	TRBJ2-1	NA	NA
CASIRTGSGNTIYF	TGTGCCAGCATAAGGACAGGTTCTGGAAACACCATATATTTT	TRBV5-8	TRBJ1-3	TRBD1	NA
CASSGDVRGGPQHF	TGTGCCAGCAGCGGCGACGTCCGAGGGGGGCCCCAGCATTTT	TRBV2	TRBJ1-5	NA	NA
CASSPHGTTATNEKLFF	TGTGCCAGCAGTCCGCACGGGACAACTGCAACTAATGAAAAACTGTTTTTT	TRBV2	TRBJ1-4	NA	NA
CASSFLQGDTQYF	TGTGCCAGCAGTTTCTTACAGGGAGATACGCAGTATTTT	TRBV12-3/TRBV12-4	TRBJ2-3	NA	NA
CASSPGLRGTEAFF	TGTGCCAGCTCACCAGGTCTCCGCGGCACTGAAGCTTTCTTT	TRBV18	TRBJ1-1	NA	NA
CASSGAGVISGNTIYF	TGTGCCAGCAGTGGAGCAGGGGTCATCTCTGGAAACACCATATATTTT	TRBV25-1	TRBJ1-3	NA	once
CASSLDSGSHEQYF	TGTGCCAGCAGCTTGGATAGCGGGAGCCACGAGCAGTACTTC	TRBV5-4	TRBJ2-7	TRBD2	NA
CSVEDSNYGYTF	TGCAGCGTTGAGGACAGTAACTATGGCTACACCTTC	TRBV29-1	TRBJ1-2	NA	few
CASSLRDEQFF	TGTGCCAGCAGTTTGCGTGATGAGCAGTTCTTC	TRBV12-3/TRBV12-4	TRBJ2-1	NA	NA
CASSGESDTGELFF	TGTGCCAGCAGCGGAGAATCGGACACCGGGGAGCTGTTTTTT	TRBV9	TRBJ2-2	NA	NA
CASAAGAGGPWDEQFF	TGTGCCAGCGCGGCCGGGGCGGGAGGGCCGTGGGATGAGCAGTTCTTC	TRBV9	TRBJ2-1	TRBD2	NA
CSDLAPGLSETQYF	TGCAGCGATCTGGCTCCAGGACTCTCAGAGACCCAGTACTTC	TRBV29-1	TRBJ2-5	NA	once
CASGQGLYNEQFF	TGTGCCAGCGGACAGGGCCTCTACAATGAGCAGTTCTTC	TRBV7-9	TRBJ2-1	TRBD1	NA
CASGETGYSSPLHF	TGTGCCAGCGGGGAGACAGGGTACAGTTCACCCCTCCACTTT	TRBV2	TRBJ1-6	TRBD1	NA
CASSLGLAGGRYEQYF	TGTGCCAGCAGTCTGGGACTAGCGGGAGGTAGATACGAGCAGTACTTC	TRBV28	TRBJ2-7	TRBD2	NA
CASSSTGTGMNTEAFF	TGCGCCAGCAGCTCAACCGGGACAGGGATGAACACTGAAGCTTTCTTT	TRBV5-1	TRBJ1-1	TRBD1	few
CASSSLPGHGIEQYF	TGCGCCAGCAGTTCCCTCCCGGGACACGGAATTGAGCAGTACTTC	TRBV5-1	TRBJ2-7	NA	once
CASSHTYPATGGGNTIYF	TGTGCCAGCAGCCATACATATCCCGCGACAGGGGGAGGAAACACCATATATTTT	TRBV3-1/TRBV3-2	TRBJ1-3	TRBD1	NA
CASSEDRSGGELFF	TGTGCCAGCAGTGAAGACCGGTCGGGAGGGGAGCTGTTTTTT	TRBV2	TRBJ2-2	NA	NA
CASSLLQGTGELFF	TGTGCCAGCAGCTTATTACAGGGGACCGGGGAGCTGTTTTTT	TRBV7-8	TRBJ2-2	TRBD1	NA
CASSTPSGGRAFSYNEQFF	TGTGCCAGCAGCACTCCTAGCGGGGGGAGGGCCTTCTCCTACAATGAGCAGTTCTTC	TRBV7-9	TRBJ2-1	TRBD2	NA
CASIRSQGGTGELFF	TGTGCCAGCATTAGGTCGCAGGGAGGCACCGGGGAGCTGTTTTTT	TRBV3-1/TRBV3-2	TRBJ2-2	NA	NA
CASDANGAHEQYF	TGTGCCAGCGATGCGAATGGGGCTCACGAGCAGTACTTC	TRBV5-5	TRBJ2-7	NA	NA
CASSLAGGYYGYTF	TGTGCCAGCAGCCTAGCAGGCGGCTACTATGGCTACACCTTC	TRBV7-9	TRBJ1-2	NA	NA
CASSQTSGGAKQFF	TGTGCCAGCAGCCAAACTAGCGGGGGCGCGAAGCAGTTCTTC	TRBV7-9	TRBJ2-1	TRBD2	NA
CASDRGSNQPQHF	TGTGCCAGCGACAGGGGTAGCAATCAGCCCCAGCATTTT	TRBV2	TRBJ1-5	TRBD1	NA
CASSIQGSAEAFF	TGTGCCAGCAGTATCCAGGGGAGCGCTGAAGCTTTCTTT	TRBV21-1	TRBJ1-1	NA	NA
CASSLLNSPLHF	TGTGCCAGCAGTCTACTTAACTCACCCCTCCACTTT	TRBV27	TRBJ1-6	NA	NA
CASVDREYEQYF	TGTGCCAGCGTAGACAGGGAGTACGAGCAGTACTTC	TRBV21-1	TRBJ2-7	NA	NA
CASSLGTSNPYEQYF	TGTGCCAGCAGCTTAGGGACTAGCAATCCCTACGAGCAGTACTTC	TRBV11-2	TRBJ2-7	TRBD2	NA
CATSDSTVYEQYF	TGTGCCACCAGTGATTCGACAGTCTACGAGCAGTACTTC	TRBV24-1	TRBJ2-7	NA	NA
CASSNSAGVWETQYF	TGTGCCAGCAGCAACTCAGCGGGGGTTTGGGAGACCCAGTACTTC	TRBV7-6	TRBJ2-5	TRBD2	NA
CASSQGVVGTEAFF	TGTGCCAGCTCCCAAGGGGTGGTGGGCACTGAAGCTTTCTTT	TRBV18	TRBJ1-1	NA	NA
CASSHRDRGSGELFF	TGTGCCAGCAGCCACCGGGACAGGGGATCCGGGGAGCTGTTTTTT	TRBV5-4	TRBJ2-2	TRBD1	NA
CASGSLENTIYF	TGTGCCAGTGGGAGTCTGGAAAACACCATATATTTT	TRBV9	TRBJ1-3	NA	NA
CASSATGNSYEQYF	TGTGCCAGCAGCGCTACAGGGAACTCCTACGAGCAGTACTTC	TRBV5-5	TRBJ2-7	NA	NA
CASKGQRGANTGELFF	TGTGCCAGCAAGGGGCAGCGGGGCGCGAACACCGGGGAGCTGTTTTTT	TRBV2	TRBJ2-2	TRBD2	once
CASSFGGQGVVRQYF	TGTGCCAGCAGTTTCGGCGGACAGGGCGTCGTTCGGCAGTACTTC	TRBV27	TRBJ2-7	TRBD1	NA
CASSIWGPTYYGYTF	TGTGCCAGTAGTATTTGGGGCCCCACTTACTATGGCTACACCTTC	TRBV19	TRBJ1-2	NA	once